The 31 T cell receptor beta chains presented below share a single source sample, sequenced in a study of blood T cell repertoires in COVID-19. Assay used: immunoSEQ multiplex PCR; TCRdb lists only in-frame clones, some missing. The profile shows some 200,000 clones, 85% to 90% of them singletons. Input material: peripheral blood. All receptors derive from a man aged 40-50 years with active or convalescent COVID-19.

The V gene is TRBV7-6, the J gene TRBJ1-4; TRBD1 matches at 8 bases. The CDR3 sequence is 15 residues long. Germline-derived CDR1 and CDR2 are SGHVS and FNYEAQ. J gave up 3 bases and V 5 bases, and 5 bases lay outside the gene matches. Here the CDR3 DNA reads TGTGCCAGCAGCATACGGACAGGGTCTAATGAAAAACTGTTTTTT. It yields the protein CASSIRTGSNEKLFF.

The genes are TRBV7-9 and TRBJ1-2, with D unresolved. The germline CDR1 and CDR2 sequences are SEHNR and FQNEAQ (reference sequence). Trimming cost V 9 bases and J 8 bases, with 13 bases left between them. The CDR3 totals 11 residues. CDR3 sequence reads: CASILIKGYTF. The CDR3 region has the DNA TGTGCCAGTATACTAATAAAAGGCTACACCTTC.

The J gene is TRBJ2-1, the V gene TRBV18, with 8 bases identical to TRBD2. J gave up 3 bases and V 3 bases, and 4 bases lay outside the gene matches. The CDR3 covers 15 residues. Per the germline V gene, CDR1 is KGHSH and CDR2 is LQKENI. The CDR3 here is CASSPERGFYNEQFF. The CDR3 nucleotides read TGTGCCAGCTCACCGGAGCGGGGGTTCTACAATGAGCAGTTCTTC. The complete variable domain, with remaining parts taken from reference TRBV18 and TRBJ2-1, reads NAGVMQNPRHLVRRRGQEARLRCSPMKGHSHVYWYRQLPEEGLKFMVYLQKENIIDESGMPKERFSAEFPKEGPSILRIQQVVRGDSAAYFCASSPERGFYNEQFFGPGTRLTVL.

The gene calls are TRBV29-1 and TRBJ1-2, with 7 bases identical to TRBD1. V gave up 7 bases and J gave up 3 bases; unmatched junction bases: 5. The CDR3 is made up of 12 amino acids. In germline, CDR1 is SQVTM, CDR2 ANQGSEA. The CDR3 here is CSASQGDYGYTF. For the CDR3, the DNA is TGCAGCGCCAGTCAGGGGGACTATGGCTACACCTTC.

V and J are TRBV3-1 (or the pseudogene TRBV3-2) and TRBJ2-4, with 7 bases fitting TRBD2. Per germline, CDR1 LGHDT and CDR2 YNNKEL (reference sequence). V lost 3 bases to trimming and J lost 3 bases; unmatched junction nucleotides: 8. The CDR3 sequence is 16 residues long. The CDR3 protein is CASSHKAGSFKNIQYF. The DNA for the CDR3 is TGTGCCAGCAGCCACAAAGCGGGGAGCTTCAAAAACATTCAGTACTTC.

This chain joins TRBV3-1 (or the pseudogene TRBV3-2) and TRBJ1-1; D may be TRBD1 (5 bases). This CDR3 comprises 15 residues. The V gene's germline CDR1 is LGHDT and CDR2 YNNKEL (reference sequence). With 4 bases removed from V and 4 bases from J, the gap between germline ends came to 16 bases. Here the CDR3 DNA reads TGTGCCAGCAGCCCGGGGGGAGGGAAGGGCACTGAAGCTTTCTTT. Its translation is CASSPGGGKGTEAFF.

This clone turned up a few times. This chain links TRBV7-9 with TRBJ1-1; D may be TRBD1 (6 bases). The CDR3 is made up of 14 amino acids. Germline V gives CDR1 SEHNR, CDR2 FQNEAQ (reference sequence). Trimming pared 5 bases from V and 0 bases from J, leaving 10 bases between. The CDR3: CASSQDRMNTEAFF. The CDR3 DNA follows: TGTGCCAGCAGCCAGGACAGAATGAACACTGAAGCTTTCTTT. Drawing the rest from reference TRBV7-9 and TRBJ1-1, the complete variable domain is DTGVSQNPRHKITKRGQNVTFRCDPISEHNRLYWYRQTLGQGPEFLTYFQNEAQLEKSRLLSDRFSAERPKGSFSTLEIQRTEQGDSAMYLCASSQDRMNTEAFFGQGTRLTVV.

This clone was found once. The chain combines TRBV5-1 with TRBJ2-1; 11 positions agree with TRBD2. The V gene's germline CDR1 is SGHRS and CDR2 YFSETQ. V trimming: 4 bases; J trimming: 7 bases; junction bases outside the gene matches: 10. This CDR3 is built from 16 residues. This CDR3 is CASSRLAGGLSNEQFF. DNA for the CDR3: TGCGCCAGCAGCAGATTAGCGGGGGGGTTATCTAATGAGCAGTTCTTC.

The rearrangement links TRBV12-3 or TRBV12-4 to TRBJ1-5, with 9 bases aligning to TRBD1. The CDR3 has 13 residues. V was pared by 5 bases and J by 11 bases, with 7 bases of the junction left unmatched. The CDR3 reads CASSPGQGLAQHF. CDR3 in DNA: TGTGCCAGCAGTCCGGGACAGGGTTTGGCCCAGCATTTT.

V gene TRBV11-2 combines with J gene TRBJ1-6; unclear D gene. The V end lost 1 base, the J end lost 7 bases, and 11 bases lay between the germline ends. CDR1 and CDR2 (germline): SGHAT, FQNNGV. The CDR3 covers 15 residues. CDR3 sequence: CASSLARGGNSPLHF. Written as DNA, the CDR3 is TGTGCCAGCAGCTTAGCCCGTGGAGGAAATTCACCCCTCCACTTT.

CDR3 DNA sequence: TGTGCCAGCAGCGTAGTCCCAGTCGGGTTGGGCACTGAAGCTTTCTTT. It codes for CASSVVPVGLGTEAFF. The chain joins TRBV9 to TRBJ1-1; D unclear. The germline gives CDR1 SGDLS, CDR2 YYNGEE. The CDR3 has 16 residues. The V and J ends lost 0 bases and 4 bases respectively, with 16 bases between them. Full variable domain (missing parts from reference TRBV9 and TRBJ1-1): DSGVTQTPKHLITATGQRVTLRCSPRSGDLSVYWYQQSLDQGLQFLIQYYNGEERAKGNILERFSAQQFPDLHSELNLSSLELGDSALYFCASSVVPVGLGTEAFFGQGTRLTVV.

V gene TRBV19 combines with J gene TRBJ1-5; a weak D match, TRBD1 (5 bases). CDR3 size: 12 residues. The germline gives CDR1 LNHDA, CDR2 SQIVND (reference sequence). Deletions cut 3 bases from V and 13 bases from J, with 13 bases between. The CDR3 DNA is TGTGCCAGTAGTATCCCGGGAGGGGCACAGCATTTT. Protein product: CASSIPGGAQHF.

This chain uses TRBV6-5 with TRBJ1-1, with 7 bases that match TRBD1. CDR3 length equals 13 residues. Germline V gene data show CDR1 as MNHEY and CDR2 as SVGAGI. The V gene end was trimmed by 6 bases and the J gene end by 8 bases; junction bases not matched to a gene: 9. In DNA, the CDR3 is TGTGCCAGCAGCCGGTTCAGGGACAGAGAAGCTTTCTTT. Translating gives CASSRFRDREAFF.

This chain connects TRBV24-1 to TRBJ2-3; the D gene is possibly TRBD1 (5 bases). With 9 bases removed from V and 8 bases from J, the gap between germline ends came to 14 bases. The germline V gene encodes CDR1 KGHDR and CDR2 SFDVKD. This CDR3 has 12 residues. CDR3 in amino acids: CATGEGATTQYF. The CDR3 DNA sequence: TGTGCCACCGGAGAAGGGGCAACTACGCAGTATTTT.

This chain links TRBV7-3 with TRBJ1-2; 10 nucleotides align to TRBD1. The junction had 5 bases not matched to a gene; V was cut back by 4 bases and J by 3 bases. CDR1 and CDR2 (germline): SGHTA, FQGTGA. The CDR3 spans 15 residues. The CDR3 region is CASSSGGTGDYGYTF. CDR3 nucleotides: TGTGCCAGCAGCTCAGGGGGGACAGGGGACTATGGCTACACCTTC.

J is TRBJ2-1 and V is TRBV5-4, with D possibly being TRBD2 (5 bases). Germline V gives CDR1 SGHNT, CDR2 YYREEE (reference sequence). Trimming stripped 9 bases from V and 2 bases from J, with 12 bases between. The CDR3 has 13 amino acids. The CDR3, as DNA: TGTGCCATCCGGACTGGTACCTACAATGAGCAGTTCTTC. The encoded protein is CAIRTGTYNEQFF.

This clone was seen only once. The rearrangement uses TRBV5-6 and TRBJ1-2; the D gene is possibly TRBD1 (6 bases). V lost 4 bases and J lost 4, with 17 bases in between. The CDR3 runs 15 residues. The germline V gene encodes CDR1 SGHDT and CDR2 YYEEEE. For the CDR3, the DNA is TGTGCCAGCAGCACCCATCGGCAGGGGTTCTATGGCTACACCTTC. It codes for CASSTHRQGFYGYTF. Full variable domain (missing parts from reference TRBV5-6 and TRBJ1-2): DAGVTQSPTHLIKTRGQQVTLRCSPKSGHDTVSWYQQALGQGPQFIFQYYEEEERQRGNFPDRFSGHQFPNYSSELNVNALLLGDSALYLCASSTHRQGFYGYTFGSGTRLTVV.

CDR3 protein: CAIKARGGKSADTQYF. For the CDR3, the DNA is TGTGCCATCAAAGCGCGTGGCGGGAAATCGGCAGATACGCAGTATTTT. The chain joins TRBV10-3 to TRBJ2-3; D may be TRBD2 (6 bases). Germline CDR1 is ENHRY and CDR2 is SYGVKD. V was shortened by 7 bases and J by 4 bases, with 21 bases between the two germline ends. The CDR3 covers 16 residues.

The chain carries TRBV21-1 and TRBJ1-2. TRBV21-1 is a listed pseudogene. This CDR3 is built from 12 residues. CDR3 loop: CASALGGRGYTF. In DNA form, the CDR3 reads TGTGCCAGCGCACTCGGCGGGCGGGGCTACACCTTC.

The gene calls are TRBV12-5 and TRBJ1-1, with D possibly matching TRBD1 (6 bases). Trimming stripped 5 bases from V and 0 bases from J, with 10 bases between. Germline lookup yields CDR1 LGHNT and CDR2 FRNRAP. The CDR3 has 14 amino acids. CDR3 bases: TGTGCTAGTGGTCGACAGGCGGTGAACACTGAAGCTTTCTTT. Translated: CASGRQAVNTEAFF.

The rearrangement links TRBV10-3 to TRBJ2-2; 9 bases are a match to TRBD2. Germline V lookup: CDR1 ENHRY, CDR2 SYGVKD. CDR3 length: 14 residues. V was clipped by 9 bases and J by 3 bases; unmatched bases: 5. CDR3 sequence: CAMGSGRDTGELFF. The CDR3 bases are TGTGCCATGGGTAGCGGGAGAGACACCGGGGAGCTGTTTTTT.

The rearrangement joins TRBV7-2 to TRBJ1-5, with D possibly matching TRBD1 (6 bases). The V gene's germline CDR1 is SGHTA and CDR2 FQGNSA. Trimming pared 5 bases from V and 4 bases from J, leaving 12 bases between. The CDR3 is 14 residues long. The CDR3 DNA reads as TGTGCCAGCAGCCCGGGGGGCGGTAATCAGCCCCAGCATTTT. Translation: CASSPGGGNQPQHF.

The rearrangement uses TRBV24-1 and TRBJ2-1; a weak D match, TRBD2 (7 bases). The length of the CDR3 is 16 residues. Germline CDR1 reads KGHDR; CDR2 reads SFDVKD. V was clipped by 4 bases and J by 8 bases, with 20 bases between them. The CDR3 spells CATSDPGGGVLDEQFF. CDR3 bases: TGTGCCACCAGTGACCCCGGAGGGGGGGTCTTGGATGAGCAGTTCTTC.

The rearrangement links TRBV7-9 to TRBJ1-2; 7 positions match TRBD1. V lost 5 bases to trimming and J lost 4 bases; unmatched junction nucleotides: 10. The germline V gene encodes CDR1 SEHNR and CDR2 FQNEAQ (reference sequence). CDR3 length: 15 residues. The CDR3 sequence is CASSLDRAVVYGYTF. DNA of the CDR3: TGTGCCAGCAGCCTCGACAGGGCGGTAGTCTATGGCTACACCTTC.

This sequence joins TRBV3-1 (or the pseudogene TRBV3-2) and TRBJ1-1, with a weak D call TRBD1 (6 bases). Germline lookup yields CDR1 LGHDT and CDR2 YNNKEL (reference sequence). The CDR3 has 15 residues. The V end lost 3 bases, the J end lost 2 bases, and 13 bases lay between the germline ends. Here the CDR3 reads CASSHSGTKNTEAFF. CDR3 nucleotides: TGTGCCAGCAGCCACAGCGGGACAAAAAACACTGAAGCTTTCTTT.

The CDR3 DNA follows: TGTGCCAGTAGTATGTCCCACAATCAGCCCCAGCATTTT. Its translation: CASSMSHNQPQHF. V is TRBV19 and J is TRBJ1-5; D not certain. This CDR3 contains 13 residues. Germline V CDR1 and CDR2: LNHDA, SQIVND (reference sequence). Trimming removed 3 bases at V and 3 bases at J, with 6 bases between. The variable domain in full, with the rest retrieved from reference TRBV19 and TRBJ1-5, is DGGITQSPKYLFRKEGQNVTLSCEQNLNHDAMYWYRQDPGQGLRLIYYSQIVNDFQKGDIAEGYSVSREKKESFPLTVTSAQKNPTAFYLCASSMSHNQPQHFGDGTRLSIL.

V usage is TRBV6-5 and J usage is TRBJ2-5; 7 bases fit TRBD2. The CDR3 has 15 amino acids. Germline loops: CDR1 MNHEY, CDR2 SVGAGI. The V segment lost 0 bases and the J segment 5 bases; nucleotides outside the gene matches: 6. The CDR3 spells CASSYSNGGGETQYF. In nucleotides, the CDR3 is TGTGCCAGCAGTTACTCGAACGGGGGAGGGGAGACCCAGTACTTC.

The V call is TRBV19, the J call TRBJ2-1, with 7 positions matching TRBD1. Germline-derived CDR1 and CDR2 are LNHDA and SQIVND (reference sequence). V lost 5 bases and J lost 7; bases outside the gene matches: 23. CDR3 length: 19 residues. In nucleotides, the CDR3 is TGTGCCAGTAGTCCCCGAACTCTGACAGGGTCCGGTTGGGCGAATGAGCAGTTCTTC. Protein: CASSPRTLTGSGWANEQFF.

The chain employs TRBV10-3 and TRBJ1-2, with 8 bases that match TRBD1. CDR1 ENHRY and CDR2 SYGVKD come from the germline V gene. Unmatched junction bases numbered 2, after V lost 6 bases and J lost 2 bases. The CDR3 totals 13 residues. CDR3 residues: CAISQGANYGYTF. The CDR3 bases are TGTGCCATCAGCCAGGGGGCAAACTATGGCTACACCTTC.

V and J are TRBV2 and TRBJ2-7; TRBD2 aligns across 12 bases. CDR1 is SNHLY and CDR2 is FYNNEI in the germline V gene. The ends lost 6 bases at V and 2 bases at J; junction bases unmatched: 5. CDR3 length: 15 amino acids. The CDR3 region has the DNA TGTGCCAGCAGGTCGACTAGCGGGGGCCCCTACGAGCAGTACTTC. This sequence encodes CASRSTSGGPYEQYF.

The table lists this clone with a few counts. V is TRBV6-5 and J is TRBJ1-1; no reliable D call. The germline V gene has CDR1 MNHEY and CDR2 SVGAGI. The CDR3 consists of 13 residues. V lost 2 bases, J lost 2 bases, and 6 bases lay in between. DNA for the CDR3: TGTGCCAGCAGTTACAACAGAAACACTGAAGCTTTCTTT. The encoded protein is CASSYNRNTEAFF.